This is a list of T cell receptor beta chains from one sample in a study of metastatic and nonmetastatic thyroid tumors. TCRdb re-called clones from the PCR reads using MiXCR. Of over 20,000 clones in the sample, approximately 30% were seen once. The sequenced sample was tumor tissue. Source of these receptors: a male donor with papillary thyroid cancer or a benign thyroid nodule (not recorded which). Some clones in this sample may be carry-over from other donors' samples. CDR3s include the opening cysteine and the closing phenylalanine or tryptophan. A D gene is named only where the DNA matches it firmly. Clone size is shown for a subset of rows, as once, few, many or a class of expanded clone.

j_call: TRBJ2-2
d_call: TRBD2
v_call: TRBV2
clone_size: medium-sized
cdr3_nt: TGTGCCAGCAAACGGGAGGGGACCGGGGAGCTGTTTTTT
cdr3_aa: CASKREGTGELFF

j_call: TRBJ1-3
d_call: NA
v_call: TRBV19
clone_size: NA
cdr3_nt: TGTGCCACTACCCCGGAGGTATCTGGAAACACCATATATTTT
cdr3_aa: CATTPEVSGNTIYF

j_call: TRBJ2-4
d_call: TRBD2
v_call: TRBV20-1
clone_size: many
cdr3_nt: TGCAGTGCTAGGCCCGGGGAGGGAGCCAAAAACATTCAGTACTTC
cdr3_aa: CSARPGEGAKNIQYF

j_call: TRBJ1-6
d_call: NA
v_call: TRBV19
clone_size: few
cdr3_nt: TGTGCCAGTAGTGTGGGCCGCTCCTATAATTCACCCCTCCACTTT
cdr3_aa: CASSVGRSYNSPLHF

j_call: TRBJ1-2
d_call: NA
v_call: TRBV27
clone_size: few
cdr3_nt: TGTGCCAGCAGTGAATCAGGGGTAAGGAACTATGGCTACACCTTC
cdr3_aa: CASSESGVRNYGYTF

j_call: TRBJ1-2
d_call: NA
v_call: TRBV5-1
clone_size: NA
cdr3_nt: TGCGCCAGCAGCTTGTTTCAGGGGTATGGCTACACCTTC
cdr3_aa: CASSLFQGYGYTF

j_call: TRBJ2-1
d_call: TRBD2
v_call: TRBV28
clone_size: NA
cdr3_nt: TGTGCCAGCACAAGCGGGAGCTCCTACAATGAGCAGTTCTTC
cdr3_aa: CASTSGSSYNEQFF

j_call: TRBJ2-1
d_call: NA
v_call: TRBV5-1
clone_size: once
cdr3_nt: TGCGCCAGCAGCTTGGTTGTTTCAGGGGTCAATGAGCAGTTCTTC
cdr3_aa: CASSLVVSGVNEQFF

j_call: TRBJ2-1
d_call: NA
v_call: TRBV27
clone_size: medium-sized
cdr3_nt: TGTGCCAGCAGTCGGCGGGACTCCAGCTCCTACAATGAGCAGTTCTTC
cdr3_aa: CASSRRDSSSYNEQFF

j_call: TRBJ2-3
d_call: TRBD2
v_call: TRBV5-1
clone_size: NA
cdr3_nt: TGCGCCAGCAGCTTGGCTTTCGAACTAGCGTGCAATACGCAGTATTTT
cdr3_aa: CASSLAFELACNTQYF

j_call: TRBJ2-7
d_call: TRBD2
v_call: TRBV20-1
clone_size: NA
cdr3_nt: TGCAGTGCTAGAAGGAACGCGGGAGGGCCATACGAGCAGTACTTC
cdr3_aa: CSARRNAGGPYEQYF

j_call: TRBJ2-1
d_call: TRBD2
v_call: TRBV12-3/TRBV12-4
clone_size: few
cdr3_nt: TGTGCCAGCAGTGACCGACTAGCGGGAGAATATGAGCAGTTCTTC
cdr3_aa: CASSDRLAGEYEQFF

j_call: TRBJ2-1
d_call: NA
v_call: TRBV20-1
clone_size: NA
cdr3_nt: TGCAGTGTAATCGGGTTGTTGGTTGACAATGAGCAGTTCTTC
cdr3_aa: CSVIGLLVDNEQFF

j_call: TRBJ1-5
d_call: TRBD1
v_call: TRBV11-1
clone_size: NA
cdr3_nt: TGTGCCAGCAGCGACCGGGACAGGGGCTTCTATAGCAATCAGCCCCAGCATTTT
cdr3_aa: CASSDRDRGFYSNQPQHF

j_call: TRBJ2-7
d_call: TRBD2
v_call: TRBV6-1
clone_size: NA
cdr3_nt: TGTGCCATCAGACGGACTAGCGAGTACGAGCAGTACTTC
cdr3_aa: CAIRRTSEYEQYF

j_call: TRBJ2-1
d_call: TRBD2
v_call: TRBV7-2
clone_size: many
cdr3_nt: TGTGCCAGCAGCTTAGAAGGGACTAGCGGCTACAATGAGCAGTTCTTC
cdr3_aa: CASSLEGTSGYNEQFF

j_call: TRBJ1-2
d_call: NA
v_call: TRBV5-6
clone_size: NA
cdr3_nt: TGTGCCAGCAGCTTGGGTGCCACCCCAGCTAACTATGGCTACACCTTC
cdr3_aa: CASSLGATPANYGYTF

j_call: TRBJ2-1
d_call: TRBD1
v_call: TRBV18
clone_size: NA
cdr3_nt: TGTGCCAGCTCCGGGACAGGGTATTACAATGAGCAGTTCTTC
cdr3_aa: CASSGTGYYNEQFF

j_call: TRBJ1-1
d_call: TRBD1
v_call: TRBV10-3
clone_size: NA
cdr3_nt: TGTGCCATCAGCAACCCGACAGGGTCCACTGAAGCTTTCTTT
cdr3_aa: CAISNPTGSTEAFF

j_call: TRBJ2-5
d_call: NA
v_call: TRBV10-2
clone_size: many
cdr3_nt: TGCGCCAGCAGTGAAGGCCAGGGAGAGACCCAGTACTTC
cdr3_aa: CASSEGQGETQYF

j_call: TRBJ1-6
d_call: TRBD1
v_call: TRBV9
clone_size: NA
cdr3_nt: TGTGCCAGCAGCTCTTCCGGGACAGGGAATTCACCCCTCCACTTT
cdr3_aa: CASSSSGTGNSPLHF

j_call: TRBJ2-5
d_call: NA
v_call: TRBV7-8
clone_size: NA
cdr3_nt: TGTGCCAGCAGCTTCCCAACGCGGTGGCCGGACGAGACCCAGTACTTC
cdr3_aa: CASSFPTRWPDETQYF

j_call: TRBJ2-1
d_call: TRBD1
v_call: TRBV5-4
clone_size: NA
cdr3_nt: TGTGCCAGCAGCTTGGCCTACAGGGGCTACCACAATGAGCAGTTCTTC
cdr3_aa: CASSLAYRGYHNEQFF

j_call: TRBJ1-3
d_call: NA
v_call: TRBV11-2
clone_size: medium-sized
cdr3_nt: TGTGCCAGCAGCACCGGACGGTACTCTGGAAACACCATATATTTT
cdr3_aa: CASSTGRYSGNTIYF

j_call: TRBJ2-7
d_call: NA
v_call: TRBV7-9
clone_size: medium-sized
cdr3_nt: TGTGCCAGCAGCTTAATAAGCGACGAGCAGTACTTC
cdr3_aa: CASSLISDEQYF

j_call: TRBJ1-1
d_call: NA
v_call: TRBV12-3/TRBV12-4
clone_size: NA
cdr3_nt: TGTGCCAGCAGTTTCACTAACACTGAAGCTTTCTTT
cdr3_aa: CASSFTNTEAFF

j_call: TRBJ1-4
d_call: TRBD1
v_call: TRBV2
clone_size: NA
cdr3_nt: TGTGCCAGCAAGGGCAGGGGGCAAGAAAAACTGTTTTTT
cdr3_aa: CASKGRGQEKLFF

j_call: TRBJ2-1
d_call: TRBD2
v_call: TRBV24-1
clone_size: medium-sized
cdr3_nt: TGTGCCACCAGTGATTTGAGCGGGAAGTACAATGAGCAGTTCTTC
cdr3_aa: CATSDLSGKYNEQFF

j_call: TRBJ2-7
d_call: NA
v_call: TRBV4-1
clone_size: NA
cdr3_nt: TGCGCCAGCAGCCAAGAGGGGTCGGCGCTCTACGAGCAGTACTTC
cdr3_aa: CASSQEGSALYEQYF

j_call: TRBJ2-7
d_call: NA
v_call: TRBV25-1
clone_size: NA
cdr3_nt: TGTGCCAGCATTCAAGGGTGGGGCGATCAGTACTTC
cdr3_aa: CASIQGWGDQYF

j_call: TRBJ2-7
d_call: NA
v_call: TRBV6-2/TRBV6-3
clone_size: few
cdr3_nt: TGTGCCAGCAGTTGGGGCAGCCGCTACGAGCAGTACTTC
cdr3_aa: CASSWGSRYEQYF

j_call: TRBJ2-7
d_call: TRBD1
v_call: TRBV6-1
clone_size: medium-sized
cdr3_nt: TGTGCCAGCAGAAGAGGGGGCACCGCCTACGAGCAGTACTTC
cdr3_aa: CASRRGGTAYEQYF

j_call: TRBJ2-2
d_call: NA
v_call: TRBV6-1
clone_size: NA
cdr3_nt: TGTGCCAGCAGCACTTTAACAGGGCAGAACACCGGGGAGCTGTTTTTT
cdr3_aa: CASSTLTGQNTGELFF

j_call: TRBJ1-5
d_call: TRBD1
v_call: TRBV7-3
clone_size: few
cdr3_nt: TGTGCCAGCAGCCGAGGGACAGGGCCTCACAATCAGCCCCAGCATTTT
cdr3_aa: CASSRGTGPHNQPQHF

j_call: TRBJ2-7
d_call: NA
v_call: TRBV4-1
clone_size: once
cdr3_nt: TGCGCCAGCAGCCAAGAGGGGCCCCAGAGGGAGCAGTACTTC
cdr3_aa: CASSQEGPQREQYF

j_call: TRBJ1-4
d_call: TRBD1
v_call: TRBV7-3
clone_size: NA
cdr3_nt: TGTGCCAGCAGCTTTCCACTCAGGGGGCTGGGTAATGAAAAACTGTTTTTT
cdr3_aa: CASSFPLRGLGNEKLFF

j_call: TRBJ2-6
d_call: NA
v_call: TRBV6-1
clone_size: NA
cdr3_nt: TGTGCCAGCAGTGAAGGGCAGGCTCTAGGGGCCAACGTCCTGACTTTC
cdr3_aa: CASSEGQALGANVLTF

j_call: TRBJ1-6
d_call: NA
v_call: TRBV5-1
clone_size: NA
cdr3_nt: TGCGCCAGCAGCGACGGGACCGGACCTTCCTATTCACCCCTCCACTTT
cdr3_aa: CASSDGTGPSYSPLHF

j_call: TRBJ1-1
d_call: NA
v_call: TRBV27
clone_size: few
cdr3_nt: TGTGCCAGCAGTTTAGAGGACACAAGTGAAGCTTTCTTT
cdr3_aa: CASSLEDTSEAFF

j_call: TRBJ2-7
d_call: TRBD2
v_call: TRBV3-1
clone_size: NA
cdr3_nt: TGTGCCAGCAGCCAAGATGGGGGGTGGCCTAGCGGGAGGTACGAGCAGTACTTC
cdr3_aa: CASSQDGGWPSGRYEQYF

j_call: TRBJ2-1
d_call: TRBD2
v_call: TRBV20-1
clone_size: NA
cdr3_nt: TGCAGTGCTAAGACTAGCGTTTCCTACAATGAGCAGTTCTTC
cdr3_aa: CSAKTSVSYNEQFF

j_call: TRBJ2-7
d_call: NA
v_call: TRBV28
clone_size: many
cdr3_nt: TGTGCCAGCAGTCCCGAAGGTCCAAGCGGAGGGCAGGGCGTCTACGAGCAGTACTTC
cdr3_aa: CASSPEGPSGGQGVYEQYF

j_call: TRBJ2-7
d_call: TRBD2
v_call: TRBV20-1
clone_size: NA
cdr3_nt: TGCAGTGCTCGAGGACCCGGGACTAGCGGGGGCCCCTACGAGCAGTACTTC
cdr3_aa: CSARGPGTSGGPYEQYF

j_call: TRBJ1-1
d_call: NA
v_call: TRBV6-1
clone_size: NA
cdr3_nt: TGTGCCAGCAGCCGAGGGTGGGGCACTGAAGCTTTCTTT
cdr3_aa: CASSRGWGTEAFF

j_call: TRBJ2-3
d_call: NA
v_call: TRBV2
clone_size: NA
cdr3_nt: TGTGCCAGCAGTGAAGCTCGACAGCCGACTAGCACAGATACGCAGTATTTT
cdr3_aa: CASSEARQPTSTDTQYF